These 3 T cell receptor beta chains were sequenced from one sample in a study of blood T cell repertoires in COVID-19. Using immunoSEQ multiplex PCR, the repertoire was profiled, and TCRdb retains in-frame clones only, with some absent. The data hold about 64,000 clones, with 70% to 90% observed a single time. Sequences were obtained from PBMCs or T cells enriched from blood (not recorded which). The receptors come from a woman aged 35 to 49 who had recovered from COVID-19.

The rearrangement uses TRBV10-3 and TRBJ2-5; a weak D match, TRBD2 (6 bases). CDR1 ENHRY and CDR2 SYGVKD come from the germline V gene. Trimming shortened V by 6 bases and J by 5 bases, and 16 bases separated the two germline ends. The CDR3 has 14 amino acids. CDR3 sequence reads: CAIRKGGQGETQYF. The DNA for the CDR3 is TGTGCCATCAGGAAGGGAGGCCAGGGTGAGACCCAGTACTTC.

The chain combines TRBV6-5 with TRBJ1-6; TRBD1 aligns across 7 bases. Germline CDR1 MNHEY, CDR2 SVGAGI. V was clipped by 2 bases and J by 9 bases; unmatched bases: 4. CDR3 length: 14 amino acids. Here the CDR3 reads CASSYLAGGSPLHF. The DNA of the CDR3 is TGTGCCAGCAGTTACCTGGCAGGGGGTTCACCCCTCCACTTT.

This rearrangement joins TRBV6-5 to TRBJ1-6, with D hard to call. With 6 bases removed from V and 7 bases from J, the gap between germline ends came to 7 bases. Germline V CDR1 and CDR2: MNHEY, SVGAGI. The CDR3 is 12 residues long. CDR3 DNA sequence: TGTGCCAGCAGCCTGAGAAATTCACCCCTCCACTTT. This translates into CASSLRNSPLHF.